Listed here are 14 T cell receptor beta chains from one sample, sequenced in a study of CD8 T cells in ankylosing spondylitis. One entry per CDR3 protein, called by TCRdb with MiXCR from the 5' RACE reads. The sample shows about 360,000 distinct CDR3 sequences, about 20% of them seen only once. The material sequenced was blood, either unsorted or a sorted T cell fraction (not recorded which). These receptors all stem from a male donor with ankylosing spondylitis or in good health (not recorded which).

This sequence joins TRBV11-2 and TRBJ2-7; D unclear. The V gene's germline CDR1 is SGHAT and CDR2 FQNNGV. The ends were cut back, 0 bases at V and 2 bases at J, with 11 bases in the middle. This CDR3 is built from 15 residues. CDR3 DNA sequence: TGTGCCAGCAGCTTAGATTTCTCGAACCCCTACGAGCAGTACTTC. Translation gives CASSLDFSNPYEQYF.

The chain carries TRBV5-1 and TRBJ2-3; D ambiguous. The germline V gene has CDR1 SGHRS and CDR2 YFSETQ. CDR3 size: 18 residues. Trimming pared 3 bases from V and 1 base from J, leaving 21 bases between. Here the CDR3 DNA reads TGCGCCAGCAGCTCGACACCGCCTCCGGCTCGCGGCACAGATACGCAGTATTTT. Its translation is CASSSTPPPARGTDTQYF.

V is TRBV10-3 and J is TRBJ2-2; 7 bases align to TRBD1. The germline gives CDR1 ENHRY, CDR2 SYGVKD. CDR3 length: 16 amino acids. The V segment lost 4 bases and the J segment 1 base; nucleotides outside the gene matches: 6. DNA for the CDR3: TGTGCCATCAGTGGCCAGGGGGTGATGAACACCGGGGAGCTGTTTTTT. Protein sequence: CAISGQGVMNTGELFF.

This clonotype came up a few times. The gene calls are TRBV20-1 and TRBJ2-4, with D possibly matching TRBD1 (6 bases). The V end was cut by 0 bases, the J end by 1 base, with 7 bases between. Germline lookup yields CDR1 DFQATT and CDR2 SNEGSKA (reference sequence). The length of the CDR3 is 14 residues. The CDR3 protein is CSARDQGAKNIQYF. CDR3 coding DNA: TGCAGTGCTAGAGACCAGGGGGCCAAAAACATTCAGTACTTC.

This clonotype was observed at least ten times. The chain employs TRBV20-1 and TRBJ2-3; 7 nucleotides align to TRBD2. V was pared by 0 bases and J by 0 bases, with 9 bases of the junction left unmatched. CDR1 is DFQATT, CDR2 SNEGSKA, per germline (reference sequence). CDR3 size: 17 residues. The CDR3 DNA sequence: TGCAGTGCTAGAGATAACAGCGGGGAGCATAGCACAGATACGCAGTATTTT. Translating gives CSARDNSGEHSTDTQYF.

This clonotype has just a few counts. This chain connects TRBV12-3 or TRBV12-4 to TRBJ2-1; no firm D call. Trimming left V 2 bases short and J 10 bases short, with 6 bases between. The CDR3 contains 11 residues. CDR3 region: CASSLMREQFF. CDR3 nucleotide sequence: TGTGCCAGCAGTTTAATGCGCGAGCAGTTCTTC.

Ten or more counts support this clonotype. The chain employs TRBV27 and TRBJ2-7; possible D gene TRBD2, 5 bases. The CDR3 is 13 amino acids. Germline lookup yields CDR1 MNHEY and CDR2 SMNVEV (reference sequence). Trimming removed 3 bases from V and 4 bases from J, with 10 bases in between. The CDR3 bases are TGTGCCAGCAGTTTGGGAGAAAGTTACGAGCAGTACTTC. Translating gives CASSLGESYEQYF.

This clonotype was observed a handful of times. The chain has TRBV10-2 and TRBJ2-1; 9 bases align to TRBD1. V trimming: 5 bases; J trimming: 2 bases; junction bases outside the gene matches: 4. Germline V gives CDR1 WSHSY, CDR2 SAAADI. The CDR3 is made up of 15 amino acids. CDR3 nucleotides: TGCGCCAGCAGTACCAGACAGGGGGCCTACAATGAGCAGTTCTTC. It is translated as CASSTRQGAYNEQFF.

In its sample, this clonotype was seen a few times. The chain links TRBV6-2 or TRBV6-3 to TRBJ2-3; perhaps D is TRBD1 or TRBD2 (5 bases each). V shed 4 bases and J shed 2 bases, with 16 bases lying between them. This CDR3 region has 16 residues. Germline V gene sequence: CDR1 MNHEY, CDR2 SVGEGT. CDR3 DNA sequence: TGTGCCAGCAGTTTCTATGACAGACTATACACAGATACGCAGTATTTT. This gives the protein CASSFYDRLYTDTQYF.

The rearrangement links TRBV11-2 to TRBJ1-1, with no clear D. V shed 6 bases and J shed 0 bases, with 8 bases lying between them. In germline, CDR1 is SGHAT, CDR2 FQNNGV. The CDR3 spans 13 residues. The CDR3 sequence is CASRRHLNTEAFF. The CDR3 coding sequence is TGTGCCAGCAGAAGACACTTGAACACTGAAGCTTTCTTT. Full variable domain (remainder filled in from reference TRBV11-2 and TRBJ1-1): EAGVAQSPRYKIIEKRQSVAFWCNPISGHATLYWYQQILGQGPKLLIQFQNNGVVDDSQLPKDRFSAERLKGVDSTLKIQPAKLEDSAVYLCASRRHLNTEAFFGQGTRLTVV.

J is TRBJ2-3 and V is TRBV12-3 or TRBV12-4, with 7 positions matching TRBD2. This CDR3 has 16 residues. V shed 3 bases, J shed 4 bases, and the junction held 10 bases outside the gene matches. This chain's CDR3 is CASSFLADPWADTQYF. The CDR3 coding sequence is TGTGCCAGCAGTTTTCTAGCGGACCCCTGGGCAGATACGCAGTATTTT.

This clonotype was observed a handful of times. For the CDR3, the DNA is TGTGCCAGCAGTTTAAGCGGGCGTGCAGACGAGCAGTACTTC. Protein: CASSLSGRADEQYF. The chain combines TRBV28 with TRBJ2-7, with D maybe TRBD2 (6 bases). Germline values: CDR1 MDHEN, CDR2 SYDVKM. Trimming stripped 2 bases from V and 5 bases from J, with 13 bases between. The CDR3 is 14 amino acids. The full variable domain, rest sourced from reference TRBV28 and TRBJ2-7, is DVKVTQSSRYLVKRTGEKVFLECVQDMDHENMFWYRQDPGLGLRLIYFSYDVKMKEKGDIPEGYSVSREKKERFSLILESASTNQTSMYLCASSLSGRADEQYFGPGTRLTVT.

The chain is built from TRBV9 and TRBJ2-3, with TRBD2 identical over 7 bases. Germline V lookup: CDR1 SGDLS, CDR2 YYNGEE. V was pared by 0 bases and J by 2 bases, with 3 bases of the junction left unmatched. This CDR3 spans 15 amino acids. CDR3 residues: CASSVGGGDTDTQYF. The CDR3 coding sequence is TGTGCCAGCAGCGTAGGGGGGGGGGACACAGATACGCAGTATTTT.

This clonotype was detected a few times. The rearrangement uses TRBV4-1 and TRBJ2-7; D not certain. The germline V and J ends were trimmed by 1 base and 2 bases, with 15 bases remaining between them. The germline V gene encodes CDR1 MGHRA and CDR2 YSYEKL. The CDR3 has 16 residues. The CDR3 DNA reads TGCGCCAGCAGCCAAGGAGGTTTTGGGGATGCCTACGAGCAGTACTTC. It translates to CASSQGGFGDAYEQYF.